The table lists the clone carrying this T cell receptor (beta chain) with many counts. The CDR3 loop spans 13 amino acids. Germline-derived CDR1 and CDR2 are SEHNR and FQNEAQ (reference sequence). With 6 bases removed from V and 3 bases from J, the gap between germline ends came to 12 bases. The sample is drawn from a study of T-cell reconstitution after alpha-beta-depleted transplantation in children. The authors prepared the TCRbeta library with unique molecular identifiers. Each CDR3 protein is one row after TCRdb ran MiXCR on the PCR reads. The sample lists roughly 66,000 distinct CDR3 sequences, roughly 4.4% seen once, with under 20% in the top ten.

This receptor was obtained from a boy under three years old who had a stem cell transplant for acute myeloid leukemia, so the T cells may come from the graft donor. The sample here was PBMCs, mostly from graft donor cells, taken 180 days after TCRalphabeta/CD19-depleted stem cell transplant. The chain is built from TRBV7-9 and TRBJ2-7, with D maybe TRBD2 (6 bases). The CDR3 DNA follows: TGTGCCAGCAGGGCGGGACTCAACTACGAGCAGTACTTC. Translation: CASRAGLNYEQYF.